This paragraph reports one T cell receptor (beta chain). This clonotype turned up a few times. Its antigen is still unknown. No qualities accompany the bases; no much larger clone lies one base away. The library relied on 5' RACE. TCRdb records Illumina HiSeq 2500 as the sequencer. A second roughly 7 to 11 cycle PCR used a sample-barcoded 5' primer and a J-beta primer mix. Each TCR beta cDNA molecule received a unique molecular identifier from a template-switch 5' adaptor carrying 12 random nucleotides. Each sample yielded at least 3 million CDR3-containing paired-end reads. All of the RNA was converted into first-strand cDNA using the Mint cDNA synthesis kit, with a TRBC-specific oligonucleotide serving as the primer. All cDNA was treated with uracil-DNA glycosylase and then went through a first 18-cycle PCR with the universal primers M1SS and BC2_uni_R. Regarding the original processing steps: Normalization of each sample was performed by random selection of 1 million high-quality reads, each carrying a distinct molecular identifier. Instead of being binned into consensus sequences, reads with shared molecular identifiers were discarded. MiTCR, set to a Q25 quality threshold and the strictest error-elimination algorithm, was used for CDR3 identification, clonotype clustering and error correction. A nonparametric unseen species model with Euler transformation was used to estimate a lower bound on total TCR beta diversity. TCRdb took the public reads, trimmed them with fastp at Q25, ran MiXCR for clone calling and kept in-frame beta chains. Identical CDR3 proteins give one entry, which carries the most common genes and DNA. The V and J calls shown here were made by TCRdb, not taken from the authors' results. Within this sample are roughly 1,500,000 distinct CDR3 sequences, with roughly 40% of them counted one time only. The ten largest clones take up roughly 8.2% of the sample.

The data stem from a study of blood T cells in healthy people across ages (dated by TCRdb to 2015 to 2017). For the study in its entirety: Template switching captured roughly one uniquely barcoded TCR beta cDNA molecule per two T cells in model experiments. The study analyzed two additional independent replicas of 1 million unique cDNA reads from the same blood draw for two donors, one aged 18 to 29 and one aged 80 or older. Four age groups were formed from the donors: young (average 16 years), middle-aged (around 37), aged (approximately 60) and long-lived (less than 85). Donors of different ages were randomly distributed across sequencing lanes to avoid experimental bias. Age-related changes in TCR beta repertoire diversity were measured in the study by deep sequencing normalized with unique cDNA molecular identifiers. Broad study findings and their caveats: Observed TCR beta diversity per million T cells fell roughly linearly with age, and a significant reduction was already apparent by age roughly 40. Because the CMV infection status of the donors was unknown, age-related changes in expanded clonotypes may potentially have been confounded. The long-lived group showed more naive CD4+ T cells, fewer expanded clones and increased TCR diversity than the aged group, suggesting age selection. A strong correlation was found between observed TCR beta diversity and the percentage of naive T cells measured by flow cytometry. Estimates of total diversity based on one million sequenced T cells were regarded as lower bounds and as underestimates. Since profiling was done on bulk unsorted PBMCs, naive and antigen-experienced compartments could not be conclusively compared.

The donors were 40 or so Caucasian individuals from Russia, aged roughly 6 to 90 years, who were systemically healthy. Each donor gave around 9.5 milliliters of peripheral blood, collected into EDTA-treated Vacutainer tubes. Ficoll-Paque density-gradient centrifugation was used to isolate PBMCs, with at least 7 million per sample. Trizol reagent was used to extract total RNA from PBMCs, with at least 5.5 micrograms per sample. Naive CD45RAhigh/CD27high T cell percentages were measured by flow cytometry on a PBMC aliquot from every donor. The CDR1 and CDR2 encoded by the germline V gene are MNHNS and SASEGT. The CDR3 starts with the cysteine, ends with the phenylalanine, and has 14 residues. Kept here is only the CDR3 DNA, which spans 42 bases and is read in frame from base 1. The junction carries 16 bases between V and J, which are trimmed by 7 bases and 4 bases respectively.

The source is a woman aged 18 to 35 in good health. Input material: blood. The chain employs TRBV6-1 and TRBJ1-2, with a weak D call of TRBD1 (5 bases match). Here the CDR3 is given as CASKERGSGYGYTF. The DNA sequence is given as TGTGCCAGCAAAGAACGGGGGTCAGGCTATGGCTACACCTTC.